The rows below give T cell receptor beta chains drawn from one sample of a study of CD8+ T cells in alopecia areata. Profiled with immunoSEQ multiplex PCR; TCRdb holds only in-frame clones, not every one. The table records 80,000 or so clones, around two thirds of them present only once. Sequences were derived from CD8+ T cells sorted from blood, sampled at week 24, from a patient treated with tofacitinib. The receptors shown here come from a human donor with alopecia areata. Both conserved end residues are part of each CDR3. A D gene is named only where the DNA matches it firmly. Some rows mark clone size as missing; the rest say once, few, many or name a class of expanded clone.

clone_size j_call d_call v_call cdr3_aa cdr3_nt
- TRBJ2-7 TRBD1 TRBV5-1 CASSLEGATYEQYF TGCGCCAGCAGCTTGGAGGGGGCAACGTACGAGCAGTACTTC
- TRBJ1-1 - TRBV13 CASSSHLGVEAFF TGTGCCAGCAGCTCCCACCTGGGGGTTGAAGCTTTCTTT
- TRBJ1-2 TRBD1 TRBV30 CAWSPRTGPGYGYTF TGTGCCTGGAGTCCAAGGACAGGGCCGGGCTATGGCTACACCTTC
- TRBJ2-5 - TRBV6-5 CASGPAQETQYF TGTGCCAGCGGGCCCGCCCAAGAGACCCAGTACTTC
- TRBJ2-7 TRBD1 TRBV4-1 CASSFRDRGGDEQYF TGCGCCAGCAGTTTTAGGGACAGGGGTGGGGACGAGCAGTACTTC
- TRBJ1-1 - TRBV19 CASGLTGSTEAFF TGTGCCAGCGGCTTAACAGGGAGCACTGAAGCTTTCTTT
- TRBJ2-2 - TRBV27 CASSLISGGRRAGELFF TGTGCCAGCAGTTTAATTTCCGGGGGCCGAAGGGCCGGGGAGCTGTTTTTT
- TRBJ2-7 - TRBV9 CASSVRKTGSYEQYF TGTGCCAGCAGCGTCCGCAAGACAGGTTCCTACGAGCAGTACTTC
- TRBJ2-1 TRBD2 TRBV10-3 CAIGLGLAGPHSTNEQFF TGTGCCATCGGGTTAGGACTAGCGGGACCACATTCGACCAATGAGCAGTTCTTC
- TRBJ2-3 - TRBV27 CASSPNQVFSTDTQYF TGTGCCAGCAGTCCGAACCAGGTGTTTAGCACAGATACGCAGTATTTT
- TRBJ1-5 - TRBV19 CASSIFSGSNQPQHF TGTGCCAGTAGTATCTTCTCCGGGAGCAATCAGCCCCAGCATTTT
- TRBJ2-5 TRBD1 TRBV29-1 CSVEDVDRAQGVETQYF TGCAGCGTTGAAGACGTAGACAGGGCCCAGGGCGTAGAGACCCAGTACTTC
- TRBJ1-4 - TRBV27 CASSLNSGGGHEKLFF TGTGCCAGCAGTTTAAATTCTGGGGGAGGGCATGAAAAACTGTTTTTT
- TRBJ1-1 TRBD1 TRBV5-1 CASSWTGTGIMNTEAFF TGCGCCAGCAGCTGGACCGGGACAGGGATTATGAACACTGAAGCTTTCTTT
- TRBJ2-7 - TRBV29-1 CSVADGSYEQYF TGCAGCGTTGCGGACGGTTCCTACGAGCAGTACTTC
- TRBJ2-2 - TRBV27 CASTLSAPGNTGELFF -
- TRBJ2-7 - TRBV4-1 CASSQLGSPQYF TGCGCCAGCAGCCAACTAGGTTCCCCGCAGTACTTC
- TRBJ1-1 TRBD1 TRBV6-4 CASRRQGWSTEAFF TGTGCCAGCAGACGACAGGGGTGGAGCACTGAAGCTTTCTTT
- TRBJ2-1 TRBD2 TRBV7-9 CASSGSGVFINEQFF TGTGCCAGCAGCGGTAGCGGGGTTTTTATCAATGAGCAGTTCTTC
- TRBJ2-7 TRBD1 TRBV4-3 CASSSGTGPSYEQYF TGCGCCAGCAGCTCAGGGACAGGTCCGTCCTACGAGCAGTACTTC
- TRBJ2-3 TRBD2 TRBV2 CASSKTAGGRTDTQYF TGTGCCAGCAGTAAAACTGCGGGGGGCCGCACAGATACGCAGTATTTT
- TRBJ1-1 - TRBV9 CASSVEQGTEAFF TGTGCCAGCAGCGTAGAACAGGGTACTGAAGCTTTCTTT
- TRBJ1-2 - TRBV13 CASSLGPMGASAYYGYTF TGTGCCAGCAGCTTAGGCCCGATGGGGGCCTCGGCCTACTATGGCTACACCTTC
once TRBJ2-4 TRBD2 TRBV4-1 CASSQDPGEGNIQYF TGCGCCAGCAGCCAAGATCCGGGGGAGGGAAACATTCAGTACTTC
- TRBJ2-1 - TRBV27 CASSLGPHEQFF TGTGCCAGCAGTTTAGGGCCCCACGAGCAGTTCTTC
- TRBJ2-7 TRBD1 TRBV27 CASTGPGQDYEQYF TGTGCCAGCACGGGACCGGGACAGGACTACGAGCAGTACTTC
once TRBJ1-5 - TRBV7-2 CASSTHRDGQPQHF TGTGCCAGCAGCACGCACAGGGATGGGCAGCCCCAGCATTTT
- TRBJ2-5 TRBD2 TRBV5-1 CASSSPSGQETQYF TGCGCCAGCAGCTCTCCTAGCGGACAAGAGACCCAGTACTTC
few TRBJ1-2 - TRBV4-3 CASSQDKGVNYGYTF TGCGCCAGCAGCCAAGATAAGGGCGTGAACTATGGCTACACCTTC
few TRBJ1-2 - TRBV28 CASQTDPYYGYTF TGTGCCAGTCAGACAGATCCTTACTATGGCTACACCTTC
few TRBJ2-7 TRBD2 TRBV9 CASSPSLSGSSYEQYF TGTGCCAGCAGCCCTAGCCTAAGCGGGAGCTCCTACGAGCAGTACTTC
- TRBJ2-7 - TRBV27 CASSLAGSSYEQYF TGTGCCAGCAGTTTAGCGGGTAGCTCCTACGAGCAGTACTTC
- TRBJ1-1 TRBD1 TRBV7-2 CASSQDRVDTEAFF TGTGCCAGCAGCCAGGACAGGGTGGACACTGAAGCTTTCTTT
many TRBJ2-4 - TRBV29-1 CSVEDPRDAKNIQYF TGCAGCGTTGAAGATCCCAGGGATGCCAAAAACATTCAGTACTTC
- TRBJ2-1 - TRBV15 CATSRATVLEAGVDSIYNEQFF TGTGCCACCAGCAGGGCTACAGTACTGGAGGCAGGGGTGGATTCGATCTACAATGAGCAGTTCTTC
once TRBJ1-1 - TRBV29-1 CSARTPAGGTEAFF TGCAGCGCCCGGACCCCTGCCGGAGGGACTGAAGCTTTCTTT
- TRBJ1-2 - TRBV4-1 CASSQGIGGAAAGYTF TGCGCCAGCAGCCAAGGGATCGGGGGCGCAGCCGCTGGCTACACCTTC
once TRBJ1-1 - TRBV6-5 CATTPPGPEAEAFF TGTGCCACAACCCCCCCAGGGCCTGAGGCTGAAGCTTTCTTT
- TRBJ2-2 - TRBV7-9 CASSTMRGTGELFF TGTGCCAGCAGCACCATGCGGGGTACCGGGGAGCTGTTTTTT